Listed here are 30 T cell receptor beta chains from one sample, sequenced in a study of monozygotic twins with inflammatory bowel disease. From the 5' RACE reads, TCRdb lists one entry per CDR3 protein and no DNA. The table for this sample gives fewer than 550,000 distinct CDR3 sequences. Sequencing was performed on blood. The receptor source for this set is a human donor with ulcerative colitis or Crohn's disease, or a healthy co-twin of an affected twin (not recorded which).

The CDR3 here is CASSPPGTVGPLHF. The chain recombines TRBV7-9 with TRBJ1-6; TCRdb's assignment of TRBD1 cannot be checked, as there is no DNA. Germline V lookup: CDR1 SEHNR, CDR2 FQNEAQ (reference sequence). The CDR3 is 14 residues long.

The chain joins TRBV7-2 to TRBJ2-5; TCRdb gives TRBD2 as the D gene, but with no DNA this cannot be confirmed. This CDR3 is 16 amino acids long. Per the germline V gene, CDR1 is SGHTA and CDR2 is FQGNSA. The CDR3 protein is CASSGAFGGAQETQYF.

The CDR3 loop reads CASSEATINQPQHF. The rearrangement links TRBV2 to TRBJ1-5. This CDR3 is built from 14 residues. Germline assignment: CDR1 SNHLY and CDR2 FYNNEI.

This chain joins TRBV18 and TRBJ1-4. Germline V gene sequence: CDR1 KGHSH, CDR2 LQKENI. The CDR3 totals 16 residues. The CDR3 protein is CASSLGTASSNEKLFF.

The gene calls are TRBV11-2 and TRBJ2-3; no DNA is available, so the TRBD2 call from TCRdb remains unchecked. Germline CDR1 SGHAT, CDR2 FQNNGV. CDR3 length: 16 residues. CDR3 protein: CASSLNLGGSTDTQYF.

The chain combines TRBV4-2 with TRBJ1-1. There are 13 residues in the CDR3. Germline values: CDR1 LGHNA, CDR2 YNFKEQ. This CDR3 reads CASNTRIQAEAFF.

The chain recombines TRBV7-2 with TRBJ2-1; TCRdb indicates TRBD2, and absent DNA this call remains unverified. Germline values: CDR1 SGHTA, CDR2 FQGNSA. The CDR3 sequence is 14 residues long. The chain's CDR3 is CASRVTSGNNVQFF.

The chain links TRBV6-1 to TRBJ2-3; TCRdb's D call of TRBD1 is untestable without DNA. The CDR3 runs to 15 residues. The germline V gene encodes CDR1 MNHNS and CDR2 SASEGT. This CDR3 is CASSEEVRVTDTQYF.

CDR3 region: CASSSRGGVPETQYF. The chain couples TRBV5-4 to TRBJ2-5; TCRdb's D call of TRBD1 is untestable without DNA. The CDR3 is made up of 15 amino acids. Germline V gene sequence: CDR1 SGHNT, CDR2 YYREEE (reference sequence).

V is TRBV28 and J is TRBJ2-2. Germline V gene sequence: CDR1 MDHEN, CDR2 SYDVKM. The length of the CDR3 is 17 residues. The CDR3 reads CATNDAGFGNITGELFF.

This rearrangement joins TRBV12-3 or TRBV12-4 to TRBJ1-4; without DNA, the TCRdb call of TRBD1 cannot be checked. CDR3 length equals 13 residues. This CDR3 reads CASSPQGIEKLFF.

The chain carries TRBV7-3 and TRBJ2-1. Germline CDR1 is SGHTA and CDR2 is FQGTGA. The CDR3 loop spans 14 amino acids. CDR3 amino acids: CASSLTDSSDEQFF.

J is TRBJ2-3 and V is TRBV7-2. This CDR3 is built from 14 residues. CDR1 is SGHTA, CDR2 FQGNSA, per germline. This CDR3 is CASSFKGVVNTQYF.

The chain is built from TRBV3-1 and TRBJ2-1; TCRdb lists TRBD1, though no DNA is available to test this call. The V gene's germline CDR1 is LGHDT and CDR2 YNNKEL (reference sequence). CDR3 length: 14 residues. The CDR3 protein is CASSPGGGGNEQFF.

The chain recombines TRBV24-1 with TRBJ2-5; TCRdb returns TRBD1, unconfirmable since there is no DNA. The CDR3 sequence is 15 residues long. CDR1 is KGHDR and CDR2 is SFDVKD in the germline V gene. Here the CDR3 reads CATSEGGVPQETQYF.

V usage is TRBV18 and J usage is TRBJ1-1. The germline gives CDR1 KGHSH, CDR2 LQKENI. This CDR3 is built from 14 residues. CDR3 loop: CASSPTMKYTEAFF.

This rearrangement joins TRBV30 to TRBJ2-1; TCRdb proposes TRBD1, but this gene call is untestable without DNA. This CDR3 comprises 12 residues. Germline loops: CDR1 GTSNPN, CDR2 SVGIG (reference sequence). The CDR3 protein is CAWSRQGQGQFF.

The CDR3 sequence: CASSLPGAVYGYTF. The chain carries TRBV6-2 or TRBV6-3 and TRBJ1-2; TCRdb calls TRBD1, which cannot be checked without DNA. The CDR3 covers 14 residues. The germline V gene has CDR1 MNHEY and CDR2 SVGEGT.

This chain uses TRBV11-2 with TRBJ1-5; TCRdb designates TRBD1, a call that cannot be tested without DNA. The CDR3 consists of 14 residues. The germline CDR1 and CDR2 sequences are SGHAT and FQNNGV. The CDR3 here is CASSLEAGAQPQHF.

The chain joins TRBV29-1 to TRBJ1-1. CDR1 is SQVTM, CDR2 ANQGSEA, per germline. The CDR3 totals 12 residues. CDR3 sequence: CSVTDGHTEAFF.

The chain is built from TRBV19 and TRBJ2-2; the TRBD2 assignment by TCRdb is unverifiable without DNA. The CDR3 has 14 amino acids. The germline gives CDR1 LNHDA, CDR2 SQIVND (reference sequence). CDR3 loop: CASRTNSGARELFF. The variable domain in full, with the rest retrieved from reference TRBV19 and TRBJ2-2, is DGGITQSPKYLFRKEGQNVTLSCEQNLNHDAMYWYRQDPGQGLRLIYYSQIVNDFQKGDIAEGYSVSREKKESFPLTVTSAQKNPTAFYLCASRTNSGARELFFGEGSRLTVL.

The genes are TRBV2 and TRBJ1-1. The germline V gene encodes CDR1 SNHLY and CDR2 FYNNEI. The CDR3 loop spans 14 amino acids. The CDR3 loop is CASKIGRSNTEAFF.

The genes are TRBV5-1 and TRBJ2-5; the D call from TCRdb, TRBD2, cannot be confirmed without DNA. CDR1 SGHRS and CDR2 YFSETQ come from the germline V gene. This CDR3 is 15 amino acids long. The CDR3 region is CASSPTSGAQETQYF.

This sequence joins TRBV7-8 and TRBJ2-1; TCRdb lists TRBD2, though no DNA is available to test this call. CDR1 is SGHVS and CDR2 is FQNEAQ in the germline V gene. CDR3 length: 16 residues. The CDR3 spells CASSFSRLAGGNEQFF.

The gene calls are TRBV28 and TRBJ2-7; TCRdb's assignment of TRBD1 cannot be checked, as there is no DNA. The V gene's germline CDR1 is MDHEN and CDR2 SYDVKM. The CDR3 runs 15 residues. The CDR3 reads CASSLPTGLKWEQYF.

The chain links TRBV5-6 to TRBJ1-5; TCRdb designates TRBD1, a call that cannot be tested without DNA. CDR1 and CDR2 (germline): SGHDT, YYEEEE. The CDR3 consists of 15 residues. CDR3 residues: CASSLAGGQGAPQHF. Combining the CDR3 with reference TRBV5-6 and TRBJ1-5 gives the whole variable domain DAGVTQSPTHLIKTRGQQVTLRCSPKSGHDTVSWYQQALGQGPQFIFQYYEEEERQRGNFPDRFSGHQFPNYSSELNVNALLLGDSALYLCASSLAGGQGAPQHFGDGTRLSIL.

The rearrangement links TRBV5-1 to TRBJ2-1; TCRdb designates TRBD2, a call that cannot be tested without DNA. This CDR3 comprises 16 residues. The germline V gene has CDR1 SGHRS and CDR2 YFSETQ. The chain's CDR3 is CASSYGTSGGANEQFF.

The chain has TRBV7-2 and TRBJ1-1; the D gene TCRdb calls, TRBD1, cannot be checked with no DNA. This CDR3 is 14 amino acids long. Germline V gives CDR1 SGHTA, CDR2 FQGNSA. The CDR3 sequence: CASSLSGGNTEAFF.

This sequence joins TRBV28 and TRBJ2-1; TCRdb designates TRBD1, a call that cannot be tested without DNA. This CDR3 spans 15 amino acids. Germline CDR1 and CDR2: MDHEN and SYDVKM. CDR3: CASSPSVSWGNEQFF.

The CDR3 protein is CASSLGGRAPNYGYTF. The chain uses TRBV7-2 and TRBJ1-2; TCRdb picks TRBD1, but there is no DNA to check that call. CDR3 length equals 16 residues. Germline values: CDR1 SGHTA, CDR2 FQGNSA. Filled out from reference TRBV7-2 and TRBJ1-2, the complete variable domain reads GAGVSQSPSNKVTEKGKDVELRCDPISGHTALYWYRQSLGQGLEFLIYFQGNSAPDKSGLPSDRFSAERTGGSVSTLTIQRTQQEDSAVYLCASSLGGRAPNYGYTFGSGTRLTVV.